Below, one T cell receptor beta chain is given with its context. Categorization into cohorts depended on clinical history that participants reported. The sample is drawn from a study of blood T cell repertoires in COVID-19. Overall study: Some COVID-19 samples were acute and others convalescent; all came from the United States, Italy and Spain.

Trimming took 0 bases from V and 3 from J; bases not matched to a gene: 7. The CDR3 extends over 16 amino acids. Germline assignment: CDR1 MGHRA and CDR2 YSYEKL. Profiled with immunoSEQ multiplex PCR; TCRdb holds only in-frame clones, not every one. Seen here are some 170,000 clones, roughly 82% observed once, and the top ten hold roughly 15%. This clonotype was obtained from a man in his forties or fifties who had recovered from COVID-19. Sample: PBMCs or T cells enriched from blood (not recorded which). V usage is TRBV4-1 and J usage is TRBJ2-7, with TRBD2 matching over 8 bases. The DNA for the CDR3 is TGCGCCAGCAGCCAAGAGAACGGGGGGGGGAACTACGAGCAGTACTTC. This encodes CASSQENGGGNYEQYF.